The clone carrying this TCR beta chain was counted at least ten times. Its cognate antigen is unknown. These data originate in a study of T-cell reconstitution after alpha-beta-depleted transplantation in children. V lost 7 bases and J lost 0, with 22 bases in between. Germline CDR1 reads SGHRS; CDR2 reads YFSETQ. CDR3 length: 17 residues. The TCRbeta library was prepared with unique molecular identifiers. TCRdb passed the PCR reads through MiXCR, listing each CDR3 protein once. Counted here are about 100,000 distinct CDR3 sequences, 6% occurring once; the ten biggest clones make up 5.5% to 7%. General study findings and limits: At one year after transplant, newly produced T cells mostly accounted for T-cell counts and diversity. TCRbeta diversity was high at day 60 in some patients (a result of surviving recipient T cells and thymic progenitors). Several hundred expanded graft clones reportedly gave rise to the alpha-beta T cells present about two months after transplant.

The sequence was obtained from a female patient between 2 and 15 years old who had a stem cell transplant for Fanconi anemia, so the T cells may come from the graft donor. The V and J genes are TRBV5-1 and TRBJ1-1; no clear D. This specimen consisted of PBMCs, mostly from graft donor cells, obtained 60 days after TCRalphabeta/CD19-depleted stem cell transplant. The CDR3: CASPLQRSRPMNTEAFF. The CDR3 nucleotides are TGCGCCAGCCCGCTACAGAGATCCAGGCCTATGAACACTGAAGCTTTCTTT. Based on the CDR3 plus reference TRBV5-1 and TRBJ1-1, the full variable domain is KAGVTQTPRYLIKTRGQQVTLSCSPISGHRSVSWYQQTPGQGLQFLFEYFSETQRNKGNFPGRFSGRQFSNSRSEMNVSTLELGDSALYLCASPLQRSRPMNTEAFFGQGTRLTVV.